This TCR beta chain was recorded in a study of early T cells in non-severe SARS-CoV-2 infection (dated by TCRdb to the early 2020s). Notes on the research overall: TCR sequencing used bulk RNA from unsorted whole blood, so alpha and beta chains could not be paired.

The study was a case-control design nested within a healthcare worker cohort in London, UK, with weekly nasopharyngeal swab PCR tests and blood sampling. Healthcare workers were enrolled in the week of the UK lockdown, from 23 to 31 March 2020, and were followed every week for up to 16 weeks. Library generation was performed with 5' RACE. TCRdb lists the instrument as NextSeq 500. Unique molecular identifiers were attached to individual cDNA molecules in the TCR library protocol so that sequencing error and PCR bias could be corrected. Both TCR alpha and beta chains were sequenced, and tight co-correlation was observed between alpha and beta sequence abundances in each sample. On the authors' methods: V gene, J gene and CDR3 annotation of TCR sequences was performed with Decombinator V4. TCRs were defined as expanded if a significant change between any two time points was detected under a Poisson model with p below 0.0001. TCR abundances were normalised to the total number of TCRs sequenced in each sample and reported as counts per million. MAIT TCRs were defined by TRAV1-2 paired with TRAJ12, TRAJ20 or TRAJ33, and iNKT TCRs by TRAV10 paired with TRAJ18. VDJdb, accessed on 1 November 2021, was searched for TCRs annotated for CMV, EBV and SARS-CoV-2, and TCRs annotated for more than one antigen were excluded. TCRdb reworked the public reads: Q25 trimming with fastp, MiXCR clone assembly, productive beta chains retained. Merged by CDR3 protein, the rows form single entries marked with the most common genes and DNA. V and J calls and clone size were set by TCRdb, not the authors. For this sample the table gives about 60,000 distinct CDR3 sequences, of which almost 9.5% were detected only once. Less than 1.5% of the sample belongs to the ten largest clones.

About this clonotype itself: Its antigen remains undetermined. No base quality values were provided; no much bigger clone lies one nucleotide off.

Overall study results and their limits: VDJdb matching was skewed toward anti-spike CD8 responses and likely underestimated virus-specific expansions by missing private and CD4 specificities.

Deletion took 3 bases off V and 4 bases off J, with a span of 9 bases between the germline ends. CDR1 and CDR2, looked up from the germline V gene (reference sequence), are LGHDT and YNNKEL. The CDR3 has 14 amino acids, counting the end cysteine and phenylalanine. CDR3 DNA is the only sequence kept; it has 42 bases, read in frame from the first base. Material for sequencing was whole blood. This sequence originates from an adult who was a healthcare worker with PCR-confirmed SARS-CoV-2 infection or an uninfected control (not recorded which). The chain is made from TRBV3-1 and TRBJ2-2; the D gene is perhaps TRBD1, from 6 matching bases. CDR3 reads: CASSHGQSTGELFF. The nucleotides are TGTGCCAGCAGCCACGGACAGTCCACCGGGGAGCTGTTTTTT.